This is a list of T cell receptor beta chains from one sample in a study of T cells in Graves' hyperthyroidism and ophthalmopathy. A single record per CDR3 protein comes from TCRdb applying MiXCR to the multiplex PCR reads. Counted here are approximately 400,000 distinct CDR3 sequences, approximately 15% occurring once; the ten biggest clones make up 7.7%. Sequenced input: blood. Receptors were obtained from a woman aged 18-35 years with Graves' hyperthyroidism. CDR3s include the opening cysteine and the closing phenylalanine or tryptophan. A D gene is named only where the DNA matches it firmly. Size is omitted from some rows. Given values are once, few, many or a class for expanded clones.

many,.,TRBV5-5,TRBJ2-3,CASSYSRTDTQYF,TGTGCCAGCAGCTACAGCCGCACAGATACGCAGTATTTT
few,.,TRBV24-1,TRBJ1-5,CATSAGLLQPQHF,TGTGCCACCAGTGCAGGGCTCCTACAGCCCCAGCATTTT
many,.,TRBV19,TRBJ2-1,CASRSGHFAGNEQFF,TGTGCCAGTAGATCCGGCCACTTCGCTGGGAATGAGCAGTTCTTC
.,TRBD2,TRBV9,TRBJ2-2,CASSEPYGRGGQKGGELFF,TGTGCCAGCAGCGAGCCCTACGGGCGGGGGGGCCAGAAGGGCGGGGAGCTGTTTTTT
.,.,TRBV9,TRBJ1-2,CASSVSPRARQGYTF,TGTGCCAGCAGCGTATCACCAAGGGCACGACAGGGCTACACCTTC
.,TRBD2,TRBV6-1,TRBJ2-3,CASSAPRGLAGVPGTDTQYF,TGTGCCAGCAGTGCACCCCGGGGACTAGCGGGAGTGCCCGGCACAGATACGCAGTATTTT
.,TRBD1,TRBV2,TRBJ2-7,CASPRDRIPYEQYF,TGTGCCAGCCCCCGGGACAGGATTCCCTACGAGCAGTACTTC
many,TRBD1,TRBV5-1,TRBJ2-2,CASSLKQGALPGELFF,TGCGCCAGCAGCTTGAAGCAGGGGGCGCTACCCGGGGAGCTGTTTTTT
many,.,TRBV18,TRBJ2-7,CASSPTKQGGSYEQYF,TGTGCCAGCTCACCCACGAAACAGGGAGGTTCCTACGAGCAGTACTTC
.,.,TRBV18,TRBJ1-1,CASSSSRSEAFF,TGTGCCAGCTCCTCGTCCCGGAGTGAAGCTTTCTTT
many,.,TRBV6-2/TRBV6-3,TRBJ1-1,CATHRETEAFF,TGTGCCACCCACCGGGAGACTGAAGCTTTCTTT
few,.,TRBV3-1,TRBJ2-6,CASSQGLGSGANVLTF,TGTGCCAGCAGCCAGGGTTTAGGGTCTGGGGCCAACGTCCTGACTTTC
.,.,TRBV6-1,TRBJ1-4,CASSMPEKLFF,TGTGCCAGCAGTATGCCAGAAAAACTGTTTTTT
.,.,TRBV19,TRBJ2-5,CASIGTGGKTQYF,TGTGCCAGTATCGGGACTGGAGGAAAGACCCAGTACTTC
many,TRBD2,TRBV12-3/TRBV12-4,TRBJ2-2,CASSFVLGGGAGELFF,TGTGCCAGCAGTTTTGTCCTAGGCGGGGGGGCCGGGGAGCTGTTTTTT
many,TRBD2,TRBV20-1,TRBJ2-7,CSARIAGGYEQYF,TGCAGTGCTAGAATTGCGGGGGGCTACGAGCAGTACTTC
many,.,TRBV30,TRBJ2-7,CAWSPSYEQYF,TGTGCCTGGAGTCCTAGCTACGAGCAGTACTTC
many,TRBD1,TRBV7-3,TRBJ2-1,CASSLTGQASYNEQFF,TGTGCCAGCAGCTTAACAGGACAGGCCTCCTACAATGAGCAGTTCTTC
many,.,TRBV10-3,TRBJ2-3,CAITDDGGPGDTQYF,TGTGCCATCACCGACGACGGGGGGCCCGGAGATACGCAGTATTTT
.,TRBD2,TRBV4-1,TRBJ2-1,CASSSRDIMGGANEQFF,TGCGCCAGCAGCTCTCGAGACATAATGGGAGGGGCCAATGAGCAGTTCTTC
.,.,TRBV7-3,TRBJ2-2,CASSPLALGPNTGELFF,TGTGCCAGCAGCCCCCTAGCCCTGGGGCCGAACACCGGGGAGCTGTTTTTT
many,TRBD1,TRBV2,TRBJ1-5,CASSGQGGSQPQHF,TGTGCCAGCAGTGGACAGGGTGGAAGTCAGCCCCAGCATTTT
many,.,TRBV16,TRBJ1-2,CASSQNPGSGYGYTF,TGTGCCAGCAGCCAGAATCCAGGGTCTGGCTATGGCTACACCTTC
many,TRBD1,TRBV30,TRBJ2-3,CAWSGTGASTDTQYF,TGTGCCTGGTCCGGGACAGGGGCTAGCACAGATACGCAGTATTTT